This TCR beta chain was identified during a study of cytomegalovirus exposure and HLA in healthy donors. Study-level results: Differences between HLA loci emerged in a later analysis of TCR association rates, with DRB1 most and HLA-C fewest.

Points on this clone: Its antigen is undetermined.

Researchers ran the PCR with 60 Vbeta and 13 Jbeta primers. Produced via immunoSEQ multiplex PCR; TCRdb's table is partial and in-frame only. The sample consists of about 77,000 clones, 78% of them appearing once. V was pared by 3 bases and J by 4 bases, with 12 bases between. The CDR3 totals 15 residues. In germline, CDR1 is SEHNR, CDR2 FQNEAQ (reference sequence). The source material was PBMCs. This chain connects TRBV7-9 to TRBJ2-2, with D tentatively TRBD2 (5 bases). This receptor was identified in a man aged 40-50 years in good health and CMV-seronegative. The CDR3, as DNA: TGTGCCAGCAGCTTGAGCCGGACTCGCACCGGGGAGCTGTTTTTT. Protein sequence: CASSLSRTRTGELFF.